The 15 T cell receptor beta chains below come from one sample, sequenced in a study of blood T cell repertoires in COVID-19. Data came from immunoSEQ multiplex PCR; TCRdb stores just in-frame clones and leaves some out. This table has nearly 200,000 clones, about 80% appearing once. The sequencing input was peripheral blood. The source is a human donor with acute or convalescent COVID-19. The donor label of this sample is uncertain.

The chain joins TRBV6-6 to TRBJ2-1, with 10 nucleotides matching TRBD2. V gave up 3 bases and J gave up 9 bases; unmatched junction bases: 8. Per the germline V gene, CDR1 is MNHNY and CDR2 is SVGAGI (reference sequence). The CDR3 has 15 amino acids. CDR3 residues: CASSYITSGIGEQFF. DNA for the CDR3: TGTGCCAGCAGTTATATTACTAGCGGGATCGGTGAGCAGTTCTTC.

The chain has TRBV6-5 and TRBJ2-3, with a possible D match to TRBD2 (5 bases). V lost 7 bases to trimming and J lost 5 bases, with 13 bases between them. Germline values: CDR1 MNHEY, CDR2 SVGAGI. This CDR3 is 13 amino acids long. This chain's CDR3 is CASTDGLVDTQYF. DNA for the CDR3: TGTGCCAGCACCGACGGACTTGTAGATACGCAGTATTTT.

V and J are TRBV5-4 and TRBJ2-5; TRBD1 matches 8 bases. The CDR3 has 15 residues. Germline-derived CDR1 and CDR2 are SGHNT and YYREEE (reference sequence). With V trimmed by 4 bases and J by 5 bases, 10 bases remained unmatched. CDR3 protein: CASSGDRTGRETQYF. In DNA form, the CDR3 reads TGTGCCAGCAGCGGCGACAGGACAGGGAGGGAGACCCAGTACTTC.

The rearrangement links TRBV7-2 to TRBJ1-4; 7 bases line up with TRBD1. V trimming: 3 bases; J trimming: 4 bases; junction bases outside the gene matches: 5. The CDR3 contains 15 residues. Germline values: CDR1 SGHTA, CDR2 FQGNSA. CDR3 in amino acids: CASSLGQTYNEKLFF. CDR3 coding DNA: TGTGCCAGCAGCTTGGGACAGACTTATAATGAAAAACTGTTTTTT.

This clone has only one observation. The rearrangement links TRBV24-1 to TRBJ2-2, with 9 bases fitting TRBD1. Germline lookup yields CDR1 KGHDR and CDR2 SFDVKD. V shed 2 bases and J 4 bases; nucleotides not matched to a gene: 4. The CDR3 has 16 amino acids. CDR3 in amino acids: CATSDSGTGFTGELFF. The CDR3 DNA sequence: TGTGCCACCAGTGATTCCGGGACAGGGTTCACCGGGGAGCTGTTTTTT.

The CDR3 nucleotides are TGTGCCAGCAGTGACCTAGGAGTCGGCTCCTATGGCTACACCTTC. Amino acids: CASSDLGVGSYGYTF. The chain uses TRBV25-1 and TRBJ1-2; D gene uncertain. The germline gives CDR1 MGHDK, CDR2 SYGVNS. The CDR3 has 15 residues. Deletions cut 3 bases from V and 4 bases from J, with 15 bases between.

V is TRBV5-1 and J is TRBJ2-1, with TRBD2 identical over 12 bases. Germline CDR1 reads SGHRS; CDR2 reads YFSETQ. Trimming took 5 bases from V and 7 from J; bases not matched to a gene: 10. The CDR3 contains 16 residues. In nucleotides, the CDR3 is TGCGCCAGCAGACAGAGTGGACTAGCGGGACAAAATGAGCAGTTCTTC. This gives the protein CASRQSGLAGQNEQFF. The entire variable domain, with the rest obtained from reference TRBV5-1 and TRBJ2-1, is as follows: KAGVTQTPRYLIKTRGQQVTLSCSPISGHRSVSWYQQTPGQGLQFLFEYFSETQRNKGNFPGRFSGRQFSNSRSEMNVSTLELGDSALYLCASRQSGLAGQNEQFFGPGTRLTVL.

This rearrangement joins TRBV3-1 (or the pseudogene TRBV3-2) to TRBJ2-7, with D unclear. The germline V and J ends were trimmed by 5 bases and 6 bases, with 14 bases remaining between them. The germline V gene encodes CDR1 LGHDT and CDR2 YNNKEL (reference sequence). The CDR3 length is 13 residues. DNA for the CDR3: TGTGCCAGCAGCTTCACAACTATGGCCGAGCAGTACTTC. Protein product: CASSFTTMAEQYF.

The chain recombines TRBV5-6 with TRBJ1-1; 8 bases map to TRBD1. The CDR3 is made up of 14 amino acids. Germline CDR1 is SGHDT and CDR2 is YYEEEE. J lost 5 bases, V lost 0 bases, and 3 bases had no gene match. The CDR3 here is CASSLGDRSTEAFF. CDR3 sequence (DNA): TGTGCCAGCAGCTTGGGGGACAGGAGTACTGAAGCTTTCTTT.

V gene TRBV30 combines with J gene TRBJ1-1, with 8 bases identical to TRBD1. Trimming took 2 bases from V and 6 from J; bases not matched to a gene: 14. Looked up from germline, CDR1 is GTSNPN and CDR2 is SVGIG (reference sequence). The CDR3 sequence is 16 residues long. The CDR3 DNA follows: TGTGCCTGGAGTTCGGTGAGAAACAGGGGGACGGCTGAAGCTTTCTTT. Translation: CAWSSVRNRGTAEAFF.

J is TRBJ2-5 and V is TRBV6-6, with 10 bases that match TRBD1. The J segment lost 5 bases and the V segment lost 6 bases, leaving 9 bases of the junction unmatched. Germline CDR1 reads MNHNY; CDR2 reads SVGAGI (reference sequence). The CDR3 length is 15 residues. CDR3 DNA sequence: TGTGCCAGCAGATTCGGGACAGGGGTATGGGAGACCCAGTACTTC. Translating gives CASRFGTGVWETQYF.

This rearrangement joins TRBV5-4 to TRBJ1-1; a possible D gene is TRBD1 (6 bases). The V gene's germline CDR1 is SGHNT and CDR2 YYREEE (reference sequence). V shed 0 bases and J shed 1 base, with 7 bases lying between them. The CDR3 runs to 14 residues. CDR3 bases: TGTGCCAGCAGCTTGGACAGGGCGAACACTGAAGCTTTCTTT. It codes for CASSLDRANTEAFF.

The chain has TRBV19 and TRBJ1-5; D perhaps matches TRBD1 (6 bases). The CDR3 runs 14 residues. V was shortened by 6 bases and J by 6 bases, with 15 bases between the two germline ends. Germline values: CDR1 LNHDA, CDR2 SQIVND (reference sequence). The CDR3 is CASRSGHRAQPQHF. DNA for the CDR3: TGTGCCAGTAGGTCTGGCCACAGGGCTCAGCCCCAGCATTTT. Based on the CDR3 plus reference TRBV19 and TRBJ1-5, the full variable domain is DGGITQSPKYLFRKEGQNVTLSCEQNLNHDAMYWYRQDPGQGLRLIYYSQIVNDFQKGDIAEGYSVSREKKESFPLTVTSAQKNPTAFYLCASRSGHRAQPQHFGDGTRLSIL.

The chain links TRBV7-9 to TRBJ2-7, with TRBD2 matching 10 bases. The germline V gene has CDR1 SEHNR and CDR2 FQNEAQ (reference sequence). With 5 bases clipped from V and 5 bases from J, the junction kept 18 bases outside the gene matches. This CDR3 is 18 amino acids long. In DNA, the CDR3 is TGTGCCAGCAGCGCCCGGGGCACCGCTAGCGGGAGTACAGACGAGCAGTACTTC. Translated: CASSARGTASGSTDEQYF.

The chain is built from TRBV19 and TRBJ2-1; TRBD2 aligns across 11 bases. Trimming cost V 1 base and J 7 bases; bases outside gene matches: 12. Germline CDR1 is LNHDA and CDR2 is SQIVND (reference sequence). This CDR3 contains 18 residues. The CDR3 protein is CASSIGIAGGLYRNEQFF. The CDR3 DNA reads TGTGCCAGTAGTATAGGGATAGCGGGAGGGCTCTATCGAAATGAGCAGTTCTTC.